The entry that follows covers one T cell receptor (beta chain) sequence. Its specificity is not known. The data were taken from a study of cytomegalovirus exposure and HLA in healthy donors. Findings and limits, study-wide: In an earlier analysis, about 87% or about 30%: the productive usage of most TCR beta V segments. Many donors carried some public TCRs, although rarity characterized most TCR sequences.

Amplification used 60 Vbeta primers and 13 Jbeta primers. Source study methods: In a later analysis, roughly 11 million of about 80 million unique beta chains occurred in at least two donors. The method was immunoSEQ multiplex PCR; TCRdb's version includes in-frame clones alone and lacks a portion of them. The V and J calls and clone size come from that table; D and trimming were worked out from the DNA. Here the sample spans around 100,000 clones, around three quarters being singletons. The germline V and J ends were trimmed by 4 bases and 3 bases, with 4 bases remaining between them. Germline assignment: CDR1 MNHEY and CDR2 SMNVEV (reference sequence). The CDR3 length is 11 residues.

This rearrangement joins TRBV27 to TRBJ2-7; D unresolved. Sequences were obtained from PBMCs. The sequence derives from a middle-aged woman in good health and CMV-seronegative. The CDR3 DNA reads as TGTGCCAGCAGTTCGTACTACGAGCAGTACTTC. Residues: CASSSYYEQYF.